This entry lists 3 T cell receptor beta chains sequenced from one sample in a study of blood T cell repertoires in COVID-19. Clones were sequenced by immunoSEQ multiplex PCR, and TCRdb holds only the in-frame ones, with some missing. This sample has 20,000 to 30,000 clones; around 95% occur once, and the top ten carry more than 3.5%. The sample was peripheral blood. The receptors originated from a human donor with active COVID-19. The donor label of this sample is uncertain.

The sample holds a few counts of this clone. The V gene is TRBV6-5, the J gene TRBJ2-3; TRBD2 aligns across 8 bases. This CDR3 has 14 amino acids. Trimming took 7 bases from V and 7 from J; bases not matched to a gene: 10. CDR1 and CDR2 (germline): MNHEY, SVGAGI. CDR3 amino acids: CASTRGGGMNTQYF. DNA for the CDR3: TGTGCCAGCACCAGGGGCGGGGGGATGAATACGCAGTATTTT.

This clone was found a few times. The CDR3 bases are TGTGCCAGCACCCCAGACAGCTCCTATAATTCACCCCTCCACTTT. This sequence encodes CASTPDSSYNSPLHF. The chain joins TRBV4-2 to TRBJ1-6; D may be TRBD1 (5 bases). Per germline, CDR1 LGHNA and CDR2 YNFKEQ. Trimming removed 7 bases from V and 0 bases from J, with 10 bases in between. This CDR3 is 15 amino acids long.

This chain uses TRBV11-1 with TRBJ2-7; D may be TRBD1 (6 bases). The CDR3 runs to 12 residues. V lost 8 bases, J lost 2 bases, and 10 bases lay in between. Germline values: CDR1 SGHAT, CDR2 FQDESV (reference sequence). CDR3 DNA sequence: TGTGCCAGCGGGGGCAGTACCTACGAGCAGTACTTC. This translates into CASGGSTYEQYF.